This T cell receptor beta chain was captured by sequencing in a study of cytomegalovirus exposure and HLA in healthy donors. Findings of the study overall: In most subjects, TCR beta sequences reportedly gave accurate predictions of HLA-A and HLA-B alleles.

In the case of this clone: The antigen remains unidentified.

V lost 4 bases and J 2 bases, leaving 14 bases between the germline ends. CDR1 is MDHEN and CDR2 is SYDVKM in the germline V gene. CDR3 length: 15 residues. With 60 Vbeta and 13 Jbeta primers, the PCR was carried out. Method: immunoSEQ multiplex PCR; TCRdb's copy keeps in-frame clones and lacks some. The profile shows some 170,000 clones, 80% to 90% of them singletons. The V and J genes are TRBV28 and TRBJ2-5; possibly TRBD1 for D (5 bases). Sequencing was performed on PBMCs. The sequence came from a woman aged 18-35 years in good health and CMV-seropositive. In DNA, the CDR3 is TGTGCCAGCAGTTCCCGACAGCCTGTTCAAGAGACCCAGTACTTC. Translating gives CASSSRQPVQETQYF.